There are a few counts of the clone carrying this TCR beta chain. The target antigen is unknown. These data belong to a study of T-cell reconstitution after alpha-beta-depleted transplantation in children. V shed 11 bases, J shed 5 bases, and the junction held 19 bases outside the gene matches. This CDR3 spans 18 amino acids. Broader study findings: The origin of alpha-beta T cells about two months after transplant was reportedly several hundred expanded graft clones.

Preparation of the TCRbeta library was carried out with unique molecular identifiers. MiXCR, run by TCRdb on the PCR reads, gives a single entry per CDR3 protein. The sample has around 420,000 distinct CDR3 sequences, 15% to 20% seen once. Specimen: PBMCs, mostly from graft donor cells, collected 360 days after TCRalphabeta/CD19-depleted stem cell transplant. The chain is built from TRBV12-3 or TRBV12-4 and TRBJ2-1, with 12 bases identical to TRBD2. This TCR was sampled from a boy younger than two who had a stem cell transplant for Wiskott-Aldrich syndrome, so the T cells may come from the graft donor. This CDR3 reads CAFSLAVFRTSGDNEQFF. CDR3 nucleotide sequence: TGTGCCTTCAGTTTAGCAGTGTTCAGGACTAGCGGGGACAATGAGCAGTTCTTC.